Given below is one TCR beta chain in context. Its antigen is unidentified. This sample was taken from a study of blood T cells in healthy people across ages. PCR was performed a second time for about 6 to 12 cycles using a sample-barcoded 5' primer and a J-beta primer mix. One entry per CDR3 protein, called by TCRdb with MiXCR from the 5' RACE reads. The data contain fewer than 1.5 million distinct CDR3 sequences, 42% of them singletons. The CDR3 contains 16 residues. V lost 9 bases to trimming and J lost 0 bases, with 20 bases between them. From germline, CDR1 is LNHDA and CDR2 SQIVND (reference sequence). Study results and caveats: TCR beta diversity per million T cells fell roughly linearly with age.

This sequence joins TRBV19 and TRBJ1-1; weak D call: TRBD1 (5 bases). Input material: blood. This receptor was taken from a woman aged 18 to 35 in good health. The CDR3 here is CASSNGGIKVNTEAFF. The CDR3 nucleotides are TGTGCCAGCTCTAACGGGGGGATCAAGGTGAACACTGAAGCTTTCTTT.